Below, one T cell receptor (beta chain) is given with its context. This clone's antigen is unknown. Base quality data are lacking; no much larger clone is found one base away. The donors were healthy, HIV-negative adults who had no recently reported acute infections or vaccinations. Only Caucasian adults living in Nashville, Tennessee, USA were represented among the donors. Magnetic negative selection was used to enrich CD4+ T cells, after which naive cells were positively selected on CD45RA and the negative fraction became the memory subset. Blood was obtained by leukapheresis, after which PBMCs were separated by Ficoll-Histopaque density gradient centrifugation and cryopreserved in liquid nitrogen vapor phase. Analytical flow cytometry was used to check the purity and quantity of each magnetically sorted T cell population. From each sorted fraction, genomic DNA was isolated and quantified by UV absorbance on a Nanodrop 2000c.

Trimmed from V: 7 bases; trimmed from J: 2 bases; junction bases lacking a gene match: 9. According to the germline V gene, CDR1 reads SNHLY and CDR2 reads FYNNEI. The CDR3 goes from the cysteine to the phenylalanine over 15 residues. Only CDR3 DNA is held: 45 bases, read in frame from base 1. These data originate in a study of shared clonotypes between healthy human individuals (dated by TCRdb to 2018 to 2021). At the level of the whole study: A couple of women and a few men aged 18 to 49 years were included in the cohort. Per donor, three plates each were used for CD4 naive and CD4 memory, two for CD8 naive, and one for CD8 memory. To estimate repertoire size and how much clonotypes are shared between individuals, the study performed deep sequencing of blood TCR repertoires from a handful of healthy adults. Libraries were prepared and TCR repertoires were sequenced by different laboratories using diverse techniques, in order to increase sequencing depth and limit assay-specific biases. Leukapheresis yielded between about 0.8 and 9.5 billion PBMCs per donor. General findings and caveats noted by the study authors: Clonotypes shared by all four sorted-subset donors showed higher generation probabilities than non-shared clonotypes. Incomplete sequencing was indicated by rarefaction of sorted-subset datasets, despite the large sequencing depth. Pairwise subsampling indicated that sequencing depth was expected to affect the degree of clonotype sharing among donors. Only blood was sampled, and tissue TCR repertoires likely differ from those in blood. Larger estimated clonotype richness was generally found for naive subsets than for memory subsets. Because the study included a small number of donors, the genetic and exposure-history diversity represented was limited. Sharing across four donors was observed for about 4.8% of naive CD4, about 3.2% of naive CD8, 2.3% of memory CD4, and roughly 0.43% of memory CD8 clonotypes.

Using the deep immunoSEQ assay, TCR CDR3 regions were amplified from genomic DNA by multiplex PCR. Extracted genomic DNA from each cell subset was distributed evenly across all wells of several immunoSEQ 96-well plates, and each plate was treated as a replicate. For sorted subsets, each replicate PCR was loaded with 200 ng genomic DNA, equivalent to about 30,000 T cell genomes. The purified libraries were quantified using a Qubit 3.0 fluorometer, sized with a Bioanalyzer 2100, and then quantified again using the KAPA Library Quantification kit. A separate single-read 150-cycle Illumina NextSeq 550 flow cell was used to sequence each immunoSEQ 96-well plate. For the original study's pipeline: The immunoSEQ output contained only junctional sequences without quality scores, so filtering could not match that applied to full-length reads. To assign V/J genes and CDR3, sequences were annotated against IMGT germline references using PyIR, a Python wrapper for IgBLAST v1.9. Reads were removed for weak V/J assignments (E-value above 1e-6), missing CDR3, stop codons, out-of-frame junctions, or ambiguous translated residues. V3J clonotypes were defined by identical inferred V gene, J gene, and CDR3 amino acid sequence. The percentage overlap between two repertoires was calculated by dividing the number of shared unique clonotypes by the size of the smaller repertoire. Repertoire richness was assessed with RTK rarefaction, the Chao1 estimator, and Recon v2.1 estimates of unobserved clonotypes. For all TCRbeta clonotypes obtained by the gDNA method from a few donors, generation probabilities were computed with OLGA. This is the immuneACCESS table as TCRdb keeps it, with only in-frame sequences that have V and J called. A part of the clones is gone; compared with another copy, unresolved V genes explain less than half, and the rest is unexplained. The V and J calls and clone size were taken over from that table, and D and trimming were inferred from the DNA. Recorded for this sample are about 2,500,000 clones; roughly nine tenths of them occurred a single time. The ten most abundant clones make up more than 0.12% of the sample.

The sample comprised naive CD4+ T cells sorted from blood. According to the study, the label for this sample's cell subset or site signals: CD45RA+ positively selected. The origin of this receptor is a man younger than 30 in good health. This chain is built from TRBV2 and TRBJ2-7; 9 of the junction bases match TRBD2. CDR3 reads: CASTSTSGRTYEQYF. At the DNA level, the sequence is TGTGCCAGCACATCGACTAGCGGAAGGACCTACGAGCAGTACTTC.